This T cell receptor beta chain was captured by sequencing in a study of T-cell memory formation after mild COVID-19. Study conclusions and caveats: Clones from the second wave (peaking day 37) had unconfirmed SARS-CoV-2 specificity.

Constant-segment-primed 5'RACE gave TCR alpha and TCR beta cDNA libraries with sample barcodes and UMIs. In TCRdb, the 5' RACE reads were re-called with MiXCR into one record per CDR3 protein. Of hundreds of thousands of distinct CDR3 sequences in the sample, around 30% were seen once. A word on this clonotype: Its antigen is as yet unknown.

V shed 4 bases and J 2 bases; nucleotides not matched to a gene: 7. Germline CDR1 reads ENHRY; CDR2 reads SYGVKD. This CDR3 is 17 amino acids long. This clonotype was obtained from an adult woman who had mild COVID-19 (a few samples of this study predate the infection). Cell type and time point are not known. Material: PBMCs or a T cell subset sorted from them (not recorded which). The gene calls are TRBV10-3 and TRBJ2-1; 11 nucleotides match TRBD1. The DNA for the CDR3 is TGTGCCATCAGTGGGGGACAGGGGGATTCGGCCTACAATGAGCAGTTCTTC. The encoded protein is CAISGGQGDSAYNEQFF.